This T cell receptor beta chain was sequenced for a study of blood T cell repertoires in COVID-19. Study-wide background: T cells, B-cell-depleted T cells, or PBMCs supplied cDNA or gDNA.

TCRdb keeps only in-frame clones here, not all; method: immunoSEQ multiplex PCR. Among fewer than 45,000 clones listed, 82% were seen once. The V gene end was trimmed by 5 bases and the J gene end by 6 bases; junction bases not matched to a gene: 4. Per germline, CDR1 MDHEN and CDR2 SYDVKM. The CDR3 has 13 residues. Sequences were obtained from peripheral blood. V gene TRBV28 combines with J gene TRBJ1-2; TRBD1 matches 9 bases. The clonotype originates from a human donor in a cohort sampled during active COVID-19. This CDR3 is CASSPGTGNGYTF. Here the CDR3 DNA reads TGTGCCAGCAGTCCCGGGACAGGGAATGGCTACACCTTC.